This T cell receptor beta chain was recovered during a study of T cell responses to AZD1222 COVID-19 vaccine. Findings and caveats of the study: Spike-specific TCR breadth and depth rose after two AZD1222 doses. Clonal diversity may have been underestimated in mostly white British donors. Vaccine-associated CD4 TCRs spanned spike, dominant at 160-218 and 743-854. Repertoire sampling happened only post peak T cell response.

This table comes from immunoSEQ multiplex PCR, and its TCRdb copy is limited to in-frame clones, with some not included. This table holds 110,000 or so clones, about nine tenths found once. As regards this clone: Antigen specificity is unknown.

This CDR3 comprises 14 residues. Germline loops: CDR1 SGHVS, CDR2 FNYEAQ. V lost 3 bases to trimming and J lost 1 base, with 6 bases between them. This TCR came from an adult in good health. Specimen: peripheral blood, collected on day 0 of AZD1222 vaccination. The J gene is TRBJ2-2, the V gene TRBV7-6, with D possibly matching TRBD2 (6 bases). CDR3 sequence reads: CASSLGGNTGELFF. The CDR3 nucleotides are TGTGCCAGCAGCTTGGGGGGGAACACCGGGGAGCTGTTTTTT.